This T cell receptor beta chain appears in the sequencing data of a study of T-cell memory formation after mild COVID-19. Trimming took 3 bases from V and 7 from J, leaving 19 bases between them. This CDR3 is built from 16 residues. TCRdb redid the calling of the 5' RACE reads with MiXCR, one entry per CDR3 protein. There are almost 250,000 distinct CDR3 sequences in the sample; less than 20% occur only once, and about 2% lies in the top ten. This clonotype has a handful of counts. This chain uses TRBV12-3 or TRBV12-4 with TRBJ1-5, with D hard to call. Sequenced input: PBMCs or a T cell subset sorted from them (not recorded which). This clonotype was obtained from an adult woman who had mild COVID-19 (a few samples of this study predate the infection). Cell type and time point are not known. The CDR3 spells CASSFGGSRGGQPQHF. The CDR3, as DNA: TGTGCCAGCAGTTTCGGTGGAAGCCGGGGAGGACAGCCCCAGCATTTT.